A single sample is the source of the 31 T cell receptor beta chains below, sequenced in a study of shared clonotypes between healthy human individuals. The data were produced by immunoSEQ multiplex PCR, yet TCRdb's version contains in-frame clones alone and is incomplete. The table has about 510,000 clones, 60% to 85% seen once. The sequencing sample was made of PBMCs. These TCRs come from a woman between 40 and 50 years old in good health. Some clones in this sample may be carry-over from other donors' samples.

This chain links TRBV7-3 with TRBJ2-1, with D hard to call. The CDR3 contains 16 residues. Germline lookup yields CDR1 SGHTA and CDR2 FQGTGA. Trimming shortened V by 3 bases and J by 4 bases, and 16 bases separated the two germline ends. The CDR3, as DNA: TGTGCCAGCAGCTTCCGGCCTTCTAACCAATACAATGAGCAGTTCTTC. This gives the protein CASSFRPSNQYNEQFF.

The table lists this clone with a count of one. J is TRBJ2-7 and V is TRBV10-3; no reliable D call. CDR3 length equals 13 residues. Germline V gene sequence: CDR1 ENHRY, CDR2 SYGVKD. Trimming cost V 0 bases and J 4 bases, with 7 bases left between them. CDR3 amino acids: CAISESQMYEQYF. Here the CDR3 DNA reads TGTGCCATCAGTGAGTCACAGATGTACGAGCAGTACTTC.

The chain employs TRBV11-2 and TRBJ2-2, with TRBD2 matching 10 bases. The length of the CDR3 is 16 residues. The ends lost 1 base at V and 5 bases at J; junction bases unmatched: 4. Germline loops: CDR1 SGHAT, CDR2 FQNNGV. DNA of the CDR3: TGTGCCAGCAGCTTAGGGGTAGCGGGAGGTACCGGGGAGCTGTTTTTT. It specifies CASSLGVAGGTGELFF.

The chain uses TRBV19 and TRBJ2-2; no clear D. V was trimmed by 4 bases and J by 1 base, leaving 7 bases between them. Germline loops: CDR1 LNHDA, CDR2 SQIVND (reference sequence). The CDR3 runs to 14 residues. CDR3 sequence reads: CASSKGMNTGELFF. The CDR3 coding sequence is TGTGCCAGTAGTAAGGGAATGAACACCGGGGAGCTGTTTTTT.

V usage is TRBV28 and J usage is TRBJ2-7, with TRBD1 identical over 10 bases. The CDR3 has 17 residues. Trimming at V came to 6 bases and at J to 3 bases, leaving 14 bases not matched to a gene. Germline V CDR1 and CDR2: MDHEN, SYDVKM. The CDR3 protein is CASSSPSWTGGFYEQYF. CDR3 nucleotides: TGTGCCAGCAGCTCACCCTCCTGGACAGGGGGGTTCTACGAGCAGTACTTC.

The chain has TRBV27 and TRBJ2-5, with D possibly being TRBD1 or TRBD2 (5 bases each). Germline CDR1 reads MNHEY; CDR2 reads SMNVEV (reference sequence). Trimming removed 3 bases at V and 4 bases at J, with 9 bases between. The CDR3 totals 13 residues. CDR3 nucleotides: TGTGCCAGCAGTTTTTTTGGGGGAGAGACCCAGTACTTC. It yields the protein CASSFFGGETQYF.

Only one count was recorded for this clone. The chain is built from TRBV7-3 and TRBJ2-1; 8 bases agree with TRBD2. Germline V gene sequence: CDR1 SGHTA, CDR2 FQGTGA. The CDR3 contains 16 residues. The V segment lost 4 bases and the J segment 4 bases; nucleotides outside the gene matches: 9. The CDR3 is CASSSRGGGLYNEQFF. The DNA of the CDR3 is TGTGCCAGCAGCTCCCGTGGCGGGGGGCTTTACAATGAGCAGTTCTTC.

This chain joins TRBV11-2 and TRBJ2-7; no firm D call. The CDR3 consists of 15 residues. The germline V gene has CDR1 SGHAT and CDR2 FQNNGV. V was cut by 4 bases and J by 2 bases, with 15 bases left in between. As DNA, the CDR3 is TGTGCCAGCAGCTCCCGACCAGATGGCGCCTACGAGCAGTACTTC. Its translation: CASSSRPDGAYEQYF.

The DNA for the CDR3 is TGTGCCAGCAGCTTGCTCACAGGGGCAGGGTATGGCTACACCTTC. Its translation: CASSLLTGAGYGYTF. V is TRBV5-4 and J is TRBJ1-2; 7 bases are shared with TRBD1. V lost 1 base to trimming and J lost 5 bases; unmatched junction nucleotides: 8. This CDR3 has 15 amino acids. In germline, CDR1 is SGHNT, CDR2 YYREEE (reference sequence).

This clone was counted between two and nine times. The CDR3 region is CASSRDRSLRGYEQYF. The CDR3 coding sequence is TGTGCCAGCTCACGGGACAGATCTTTGCGGGGATACGAGCAGTACTTC. The chain joins TRBV18 to TRBJ2-7, with D possibly TRBD1 on 7 matching bases. This CDR3 comprises 16 residues. V lost 4 bases and J 4 bases, leaving 20 bases between the germline ends. Germline CDR1 and CDR2: KGHSH and LQKENI. The full variable domain, in which reference TRBV18 and TRBJ2-7 provide the parts outside the CDR3, is NAGVMQNPRHLVRRRGQEARLRCSPMKGHSHVYWYRQLPEEGLKFMVYLQKENIIDESGMPKERFSAEFPKEGPSILRIQQVVRGDSAAYFCASSRDRSLRGYEQYFGPGTRLTVT.

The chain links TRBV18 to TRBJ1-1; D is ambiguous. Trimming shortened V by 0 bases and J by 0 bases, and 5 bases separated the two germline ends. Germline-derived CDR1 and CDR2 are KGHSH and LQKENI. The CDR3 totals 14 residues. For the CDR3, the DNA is TGTGCCAGCTCACCACCGGTCCTGAACACTGAAGCTTTCTTT. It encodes CASSPPVLNTEAFF.

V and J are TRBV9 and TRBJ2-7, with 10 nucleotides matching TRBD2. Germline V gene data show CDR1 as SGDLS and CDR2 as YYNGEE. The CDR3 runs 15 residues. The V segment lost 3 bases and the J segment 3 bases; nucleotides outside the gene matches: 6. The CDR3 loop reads CASSGPSGSIYEQYF. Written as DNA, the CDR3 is TGTGCCAGCAGCGGGCCTAGCGGGAGTATCTACGAGCAGTACTTC.

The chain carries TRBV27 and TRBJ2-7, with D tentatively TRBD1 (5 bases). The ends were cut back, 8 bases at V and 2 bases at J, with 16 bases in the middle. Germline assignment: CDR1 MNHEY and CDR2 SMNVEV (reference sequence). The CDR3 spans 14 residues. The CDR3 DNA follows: TGTGCCAGCCGACAATCTGTAGGGGCCTACGAGCAGTACTTC. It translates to CASRQSVGAYEQYF.

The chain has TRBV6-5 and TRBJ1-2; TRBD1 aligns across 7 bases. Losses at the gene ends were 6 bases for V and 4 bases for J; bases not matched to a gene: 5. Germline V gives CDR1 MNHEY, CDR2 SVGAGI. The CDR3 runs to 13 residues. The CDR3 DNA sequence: TGTGCCAGCAGATGGGGACAGAGCTATGGCTACACCTTC. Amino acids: CASRWGQSYGYTF.

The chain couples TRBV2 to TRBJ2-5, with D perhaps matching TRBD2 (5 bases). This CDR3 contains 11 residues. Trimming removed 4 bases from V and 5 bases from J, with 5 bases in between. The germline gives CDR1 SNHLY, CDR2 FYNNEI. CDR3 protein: CASSAGETQYF. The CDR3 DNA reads TGTGCCAGCAGTGCGGGGGAGACCCAGTACTTC.

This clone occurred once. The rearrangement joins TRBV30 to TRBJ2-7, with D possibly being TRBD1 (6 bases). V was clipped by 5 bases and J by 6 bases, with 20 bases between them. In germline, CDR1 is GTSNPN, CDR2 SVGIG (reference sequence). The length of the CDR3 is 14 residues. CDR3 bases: TGTGCCTGGGACGGGACACCCGGGGTTGCCGAGCAGTACTTC. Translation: CAWDGTPGVAEQYF. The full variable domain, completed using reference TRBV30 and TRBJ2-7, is SQTIHQWPATLVQPVGSPLSLECTVEGTSNPNLYWYRQAAGRGLQLLFYSVGIGQISSEVPQNLSASRPQDRQFILSSKKLLLSDSGFYLCAWDGTPGVAEQYFGPGTRLTVT.

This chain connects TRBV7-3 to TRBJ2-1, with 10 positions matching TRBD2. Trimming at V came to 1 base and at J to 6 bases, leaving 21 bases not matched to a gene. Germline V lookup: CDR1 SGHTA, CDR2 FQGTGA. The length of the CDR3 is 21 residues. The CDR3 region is CASSLKPRDSPKREGRNEQFF. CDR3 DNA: TGTGCCAGCAGCTTAAAGCCGAGGGACAGCCCCAAGCGGGAGGGCCGCAATGAGCAGTTCTTC.

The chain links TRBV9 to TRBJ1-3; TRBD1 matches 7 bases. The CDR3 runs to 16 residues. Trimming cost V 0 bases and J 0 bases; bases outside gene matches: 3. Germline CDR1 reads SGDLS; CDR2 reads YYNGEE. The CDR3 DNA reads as TGTGCCAGCAGCGTAGCTGGGACAGCCTCTGGAAACACCATATATTTT. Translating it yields CASSVAGTASGNTIYF.

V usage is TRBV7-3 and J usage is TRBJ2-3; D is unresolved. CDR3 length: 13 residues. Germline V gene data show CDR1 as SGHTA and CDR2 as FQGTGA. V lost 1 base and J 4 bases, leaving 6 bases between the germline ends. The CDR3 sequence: CASSLMVADTQYF. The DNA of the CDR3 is TGTGCCAGCAGCTTAATGGTGGCAGATACGCAGTATTTT. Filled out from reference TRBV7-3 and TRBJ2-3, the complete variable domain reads GAGVSQTPSNKVTEKGKYVELRCDPISGHTALYWYRQSLGQGPEFLIYFQGTGAADDSGLPNDRFFAVRPEGSVSTLKIQRTERGDSAVYLCASSLMVADTQYFGPGTRLTVL.

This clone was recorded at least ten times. The CDR3 DNA reads TGTGCCAGCTCACCAACGGGACAGGGGAGCACTGAAGCTTTCTTT. The encoded protein is CASSPTGQGSTEAFF. V and J are TRBV18 and TRBJ1-1; 10 bases agree with TRBD1. Germline CDR1 KGHSH, CDR2 LQKENI. The CDR3 runs to 15 residues. V gave up 2 bases and J gave up 4 bases; unmatched junction bases: 4.

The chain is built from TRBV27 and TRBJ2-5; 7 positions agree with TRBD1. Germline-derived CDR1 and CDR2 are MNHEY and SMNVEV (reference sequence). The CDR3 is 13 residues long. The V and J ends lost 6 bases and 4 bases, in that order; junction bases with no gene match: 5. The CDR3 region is CASSLGDRETQYF. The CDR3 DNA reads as TGTGCCAGCAGCTTAGGGGACAGAGAGACCCAGTACTTC.

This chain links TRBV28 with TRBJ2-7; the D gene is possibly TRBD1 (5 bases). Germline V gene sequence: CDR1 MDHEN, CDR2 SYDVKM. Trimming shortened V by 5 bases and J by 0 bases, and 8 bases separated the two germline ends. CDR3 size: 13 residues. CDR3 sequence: CASSQGVSYEQYF. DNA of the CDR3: TGTGCCAGCAGTCAGGGCGTCTCCTACGAGCAGTACTTC.

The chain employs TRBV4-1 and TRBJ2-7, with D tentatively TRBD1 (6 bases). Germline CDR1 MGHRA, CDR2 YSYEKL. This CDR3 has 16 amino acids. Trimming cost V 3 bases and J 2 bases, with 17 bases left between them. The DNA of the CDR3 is TGCGCCAGCAGCCAGGTCCTGACAGGTTACGCCTACGAGCAGTACTTC. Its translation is CASSQVLTGYAYEQYF.

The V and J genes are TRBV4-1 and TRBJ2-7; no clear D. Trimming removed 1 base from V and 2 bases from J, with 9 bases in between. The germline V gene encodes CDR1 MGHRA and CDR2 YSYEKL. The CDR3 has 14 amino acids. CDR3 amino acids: CASSQVLGPYEQYF. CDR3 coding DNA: TGCGCCAGCAGCCAAGTGCTAGGCCCCTACGAGCAGTACTTC.

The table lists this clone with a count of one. CDR3 DNA sequence: TGTGCCAGCAGTTACTCAAGGGTGTTGGGGCAGCCCCAGCATTTT. Translation gives CASSYSRVLGQPQHF. The genes are TRBV6-5 and TRBJ1-5; D unresolved. CDR1 and CDR2 (germline): MNHEY, SVGAGI. Trimming took 0 bases from V and 7 from J, leaving 13 bases between them. The CDR3 extends over 15 amino acids.

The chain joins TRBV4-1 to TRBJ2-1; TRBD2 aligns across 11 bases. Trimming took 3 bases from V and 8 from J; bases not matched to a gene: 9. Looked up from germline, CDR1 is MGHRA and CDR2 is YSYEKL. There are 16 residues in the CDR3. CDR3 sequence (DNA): TGCGCCAGCAGCCAGCCCACTAGCGGGAGTTGGGATGAGCAGTTCTTC. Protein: CASSQPTSGSWDEQFF.

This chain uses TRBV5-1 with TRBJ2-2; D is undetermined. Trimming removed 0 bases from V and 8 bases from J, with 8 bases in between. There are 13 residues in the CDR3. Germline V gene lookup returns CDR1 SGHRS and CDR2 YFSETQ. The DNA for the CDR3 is TGCGCCAGCAGCTTGGTCGGCGGAGGGGAGCTGTTTTTT. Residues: CASSLVGGGELFF.

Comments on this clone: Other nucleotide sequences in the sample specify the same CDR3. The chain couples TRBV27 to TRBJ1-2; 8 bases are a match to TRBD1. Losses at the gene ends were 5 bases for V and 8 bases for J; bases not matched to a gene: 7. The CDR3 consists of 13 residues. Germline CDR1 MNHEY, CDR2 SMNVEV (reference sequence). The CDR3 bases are TGTGCCAGCAGTCCAGGACAGGGTGAAGGCTACACCTTC. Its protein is CASSPGQGEGYTF.

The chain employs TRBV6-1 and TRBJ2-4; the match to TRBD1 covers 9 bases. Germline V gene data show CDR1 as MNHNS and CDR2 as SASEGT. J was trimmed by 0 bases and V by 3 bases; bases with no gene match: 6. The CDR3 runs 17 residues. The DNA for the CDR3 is TGTGCCAGCAGTGAGTGGGACAGGGCCGTAGCCAAAAACATTCAGTACTTC. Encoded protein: CASSEWDRAVAKNIQYF.

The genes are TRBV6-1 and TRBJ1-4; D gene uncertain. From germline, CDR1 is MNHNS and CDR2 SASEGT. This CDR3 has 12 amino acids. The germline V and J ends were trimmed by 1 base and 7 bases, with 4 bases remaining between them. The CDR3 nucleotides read TGTGCCAGCAGTGAAGTTCGTGAAAAACTGTTTTTT. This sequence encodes CASSEVREKLFF.

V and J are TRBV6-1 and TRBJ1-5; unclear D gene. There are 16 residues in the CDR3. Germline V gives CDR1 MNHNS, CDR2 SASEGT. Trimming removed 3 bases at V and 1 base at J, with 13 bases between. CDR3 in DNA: TGTGCCAGCAGTGAGGGCCCCCTAAAGAGCAATCAGCCCCAGCATTTT. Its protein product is CASSEGPLKSNQPQHF.